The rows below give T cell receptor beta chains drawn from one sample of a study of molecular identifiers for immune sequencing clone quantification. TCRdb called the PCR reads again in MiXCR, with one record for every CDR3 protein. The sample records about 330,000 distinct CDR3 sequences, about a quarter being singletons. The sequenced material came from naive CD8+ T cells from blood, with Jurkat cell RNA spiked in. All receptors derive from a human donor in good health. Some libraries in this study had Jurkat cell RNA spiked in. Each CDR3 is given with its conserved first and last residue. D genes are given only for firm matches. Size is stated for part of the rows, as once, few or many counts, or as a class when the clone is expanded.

CDR3aa: CASSPSSDPVPTDTQYF; CDR3nt: TGTGCCAGCAGCCCCTCGTCTGATCCAGTCCCCACAGATACGCAGTATTTT; v_gene: TRBV5-6; abundance: few; j_gene: TRBJ2-3; d_gene: -
CDR3aa: CASSYANKETQYF; CDR3nt: TGTGCCAGCAGTTACGCCAACAAAGAGACCCAGTACTTC; v_gene: TRBV6-2/TRBV6-3; abundance: -; j_gene: TRBJ2-5; d_gene: -
CDR3aa: CSAEAGGQETQYF; CDR3nt: TGCAGTGCTGAGGCAGGGGGCCAAGAGACCCAGTACTTC; v_gene: TRBV20-1; abundance: many; j_gene: TRBJ2-5; d_gene: TRBD1
CDR3aa: CASSQDWGNPRDEQYF; CDR3nt: TGCGCCAGCAGCCAAGACTGGGGAAACCCAAGGGACGAGCAGTACTTC; v_gene: TRBV4-3; abundance: -; j_gene: TRBJ2-7; d_gene: -
CDR3aa: CARRPWGQTNYGYTF; CDR3nt: TGTGCCCGCCGTCCATGGGGACAGACTAACTATGGCTACACCTTC; v_gene: TRBV28; abundance: -; j_gene: TRBJ1-2; d_gene: TRBD1
CDR3aa: CASSFSVHEQCF; CDR3nt: TGTGCCAGCAGTTTCAGTGTCCACGAGCAGTGCTTC; v_gene: TRBV28; abundance: -; j_gene: TRBJ2-7; d_gene: -
CDR3aa: CASSLDWAGYTDAQYF; CDR3nt: TGTGCCAGCAGCTTAGATTGGGCGGGGTACACAGATGCGCAGTATTTT; v_gene: TRBV11-2; abundance: -; j_gene: TRBJ2-3; d_gene: -
CDR3aa: CASSPSRGPGNTIYF; CDR3nt: TGCGCCAGCAGCCCGTCCCGGGGGCCGGGAAACACCATATATTTT; v_gene: TRBV4-3; abundance: few; j_gene: TRBJ1-3; d_gene: -
CDR3aa: CASSQARLSYEQYF; CDR3nt: TGCGCCAGCAGCCAAGCGCGGCTATCCTACGAGCAGTACTTC; v_gene: TRBV4-3; abundance: -; j_gene: TRBJ2-7; d_gene: -
CDR3aa: CASSQSGPGTGEWWDEKLFF; CDR3nt: TGTGCCAGCAGCCAATCAGGTCCCGGGACAGGGGAATGGTGGGATGAAAAACTGTTTTTT; v_gene: TRBV27; abundance: few; j_gene: TRBJ1-4; d_gene: TRBD1
CDR3aa: CAISESWTSASYEQYF; CDR3nt: TGTGCCATCAGTGAGTCTTGGACTAGCGCCTCCTACGAGCAGTACTTC; v_gene: TRBV10-3; abundance: few; j_gene: TRBJ2-7; d_gene: TRBD2
CDR3aa: CASRLVQATGTEAFF; CDR3nt: TGTGCCAGCCGCTTAGTCCAGGCCACGGGAACTGAAGCTTTCTTT; v_gene: TRBV7-9; abundance: -; j_gene: TRBJ1-1; d_gene: -
CDR3aa: CSVEQDDYGYTF; CDR3nt: TGCAGCGTTGAACAGGATGACTATGGCTACACCTTC; v_gene: TRBV29-1; abundance: many; j_gene: TRBJ1-2; d_gene: -
CDR3aa: CASSSIQGALSGNTIYF; CDR3nt: TGTGCCAGCAGCTCGATTCAGGGGGCCTTATCTGGAAACACCATATATTTT; v_gene: TRBV5-6; abundance: -; j_gene: TRBJ1-3; d_gene: TRBD1
CDR3aa: CASSSDWTQTTSTDTQYF; CDR3nt: TGTGCCAGCAGCTCGGACTGGACACAAACCACTAGCACAGATACGCAGTATTTT; v_gene: TRBV7-2; abundance: many; j_gene: TRBJ2-3; d_gene: -
CDR3aa: CASSHLGGTQPQHF; CDR3nt: TGTGCCAGCAGTCACCTGGGGGGGACTCAGCCCCAGCATTTT; v_gene: TRBV12-3/TRBV12-4; abundance: few; j_gene: TRBJ1-5; d_gene: -
CDR3aa: CASSLPLAGDTITGELFF; CDR3nt: TGTGCCAGCAGCCTGCCACTAGCGGGGGACACCATCACCGGGGAGCTGTTTTTT; v_gene: TRBV7-6; abundance: once; j_gene: TRBJ2-2; d_gene: TRBD2
CDR3aa: CASSPNGADGNYGYTF; CDR3nt: TGTGCCAGCAGCCCAAACGGGGCAGACGGAAACTATGGCTACACCTTC; v_gene: TRBV7-9; abundance: -; j_gene: TRBJ1-2; d_gene: -
CDR3aa: CASGPHPTSSYNEQFF; CDR3nt: TGCGCCAGCGGCCCGCACCCTACAAGCTCCTACAATGAGCAGTTCTTC; v_gene: TRBV4-3; abundance: -; j_gene: TRBJ2-1; d_gene: -
CDR3aa: CASSQDRTGGDYGYTF; CDR3nt: TGTGCCAGCAGCCAAGATCGAACAGGGGGCGACTATGGCTACACCTTC; v_gene: TRBV3-1; abundance: few; j_gene: TRBJ1-2; d_gene: TRBD1
CDR3aa: CASIETDSPYSPLHF; CDR3nt: TGTGCCAGCATCGAAACCGACAGTCCCTATTCACCCCTCCACTTT; v_gene: TRBV7-9; abundance: many; j_gene: TRBJ1-6; d_gene: -
CDR3aa: CSVEDRGTSSYEQYF; CDR3nt: TGCAGCGTTGAAGATCGGGGGACTAGCTCCTACGAGCAGTACTTC; v_gene: TRBV29-1; abundance: many; j_gene: TRBJ2-7; d_gene: TRBD2
CDR3aa: CASSQLWNVGPGDTQYF; CDR3nt: TGTGCCAGCAGCCAGCTCTGGAACGTGGGACCGGGGGATACGCAGTATTTT; v_gene: TRBV14; abundance: few; j_gene: TRBJ2-3; d_gene: -
CDR3aa: CASSFETMNTEAFF; CDR3nt: TGTGCCAGCAGCTTCGAAACGATGAACACTGAAGCTTTCTTT; v_gene: TRBV5-8; abundance: -; j_gene: TRBJ1-1; d_gene: -
CDR3aa: CASSLRGSLFGQYF; CDR3nt: TGTGCCAGCAGTCTCAGGGGCTCACTCTTCGGTCAGTACTTC; v_gene: TRBV28; abundance: few; j_gene: TRBJ2-7; d_gene: -
CDR3aa: CSARDPLSGYEQYF; CDR3nt: TGCAGTGCTAGAGACCCCCTCAGCGGCTACGAGCAGTACTTC; v_gene: TRBV20-1; abundance: few; j_gene: TRBJ2-7; d_gene: -
CDR3aa: CSVEGDRGNTEAFF; CDR3nt: TGCAGCGTTGAAGGTGACAGGGGGAACACTGAAGCTTTCTTT; v_gene: TRBV29-1; abundance: many; j_gene: TRBJ1-1; d_gene: TRBD1
CDR3aa: CASNGGARVNTEAFF; CDR3nt: TGTGCCAGCAATGGGGGGGCGCGGGTGAACACTGAAGCTTTCTTT; v_gene: TRBV7-2; abundance: few; j_gene: TRBJ1-1; d_gene: -
CDR3aa: CSVLDTEAFF; CDR3nt: TGCAGCGTTTTAGACACTGAAGCTTTCTTT; v_gene: TRBV29-1; abundance: many; j_gene: TRBJ1-1; d_gene: -
CDR3aa: CASSLGSGRSDTQYF; CDR3nt: TGTGCCAGCAGCTTAGGGTCTGGGCGGAGTGATACGCAGTATTTT; v_gene: TRBV11-2; abundance: -; j_gene: TRBJ2-3; d_gene: -
CDR3aa: CASSFEGTATQYF; CDR3nt: TGTGCCAGCAGCTTTGAGGGGACTGCGACCCAGTACTTC; v_gene: TRBV7-9; abundance: few; j_gene: TRBJ2-5; d_gene: -
CDR3aa: CASSSLAESTDTQYF; CDR3nt: TGTGCCAGCAGCTCCCTAGCGGAAAGCACAGATACGCAGTATTTT; v_gene: TRBV7-2; abundance: few; j_gene: TRBJ2-3; d_gene: TRBD2
CDR3aa: CASSSRPDGPNEKLFF; CDR3nt: TGTGCCAGCAGCTCGAGACCAGACGGACCTAATGAAAAACTGTTTTTT; v_gene: TRBV11-2; abundance: -; j_gene: TRBJ1-4; d_gene: -
CDR3aa: CASSVTQITDTQYF; CDR3nt: TGTGCCAGCAGTGTCACCCAAATAACAGATACGCAGTATTTT; v_gene: TRBV27; abundance: -; j_gene: TRBJ2-3; d_gene: -
CDR3aa: CASTLQGASYEQYF; CDR3nt: TGTGCCAGCACCCTTCAGGGGGCCAGTTACGAGCAGTACTTC; v_gene: TRBV28; abundance: many; j_gene: TRBJ2-7; d_gene: TRBD1
CDR3aa: CASSYTVTSYTDTQYF; CDR3nt: TGTGCCAGCAGTTACACCGTGACTAGTTATACAGATACGCAGTATTTT; v_gene: TRBV6-6; abundance: -; j_gene: TRBJ2-3; d_gene: -
CDR3aa: CASSFVTGTSYGYTF; CDR3nt: TGTGCCAGCAGTTTCGTGACAGGTACAAGCTATGGCTACACCTTC; v_gene: TRBV27; abundance: -; j_gene: TRBJ1-2; d_gene: -
CDR3aa: CASSIQDNGQFF; CDR3nt: TGTGCCAGCAGTATACAGGACAATGGGCAGTTCTTC; v_gene: TRBV12-3/TRBV12-4; abundance: -; j_gene: TRBJ2-1; d_gene: -
CDR3aa: CANTGQVSPDTQYF; CDR3nt: TGTGCCAACACGGGACAGGTTTCCCCAGATACGCAGTATTTT; v_gene: TRBV2; abundance: many; j_gene: TRBJ2-3; d_gene: TRBD1
CDR3aa: CASSTGTERAFF; CDR3nt: TGTGCCAGCAGCACCGGGACAGAAAGAGCTTTCTTT; v_gene: TRBV21-1; abundance: -; j_gene: TRBJ1-1; d_gene: -
CDR3aa: CASGTSGIWETQYF; CDR3nt: TGTGCCAGCGGGACTAGCGGAATATGGGAGACCCAGTACTTC; v_gene: TRBV2; abundance: -; j_gene: TRBJ2-5; d_gene: TRBD2
CDR3aa: CASSQDRTGRALATQYF; CDR3nt: TGCGCCAGCAGCCAAGATAGGACAGGGCGGGCGTTAGCTACGCAGTATTTT; v_gene: TRBV4-3; abundance: many; j_gene: TRBJ2-3; d_gene: TRBD1
CDR3aa: CAISEVGADTQYF; CDR3nt: TGTGCCATCAGTGAGGTTGGGGCAGATACGCAGTATTTT; v_gene: TRBV10-3; abundance: -; j_gene: TRBJ2-3; d_gene: -
CDR3aa: CSARARGTSGRLGDTQYF; CDR3nt: TGCAGTGCTAGAGCCCGCGGGACTAGCGGGAGATTAGGAGATACGCAGTATTTT; v_gene: TRBV20-1; abundance: few; j_gene: TRBJ2-3; d_gene: TRBD2
CDR3aa: CASHPAVSSYERYF; CDR3nt: TGTGCCAGCCATCCCGCGGTCAGCTCCTACGAGCGGTACTTC; v_gene: TRBV27; abundance: -; j_gene: TRBJ2-7; d_gene: -
CDR3aa: CASSAWTASTDTQYF; CDR3nt: TGTGCCAGTAGTGCTTGGACTGCTAGCACAGATACGCAGTATTTT; v_gene: TRBV19; abundance: few; j_gene: TRBJ2-3; d_gene: -
CDR3aa: CAWSVSPYEQYF; CDR3nt: TGTGCCTGGAGTGTATCCCCCTACGAGCAGTACTTC; v_gene: TRBV30; abundance: many; j_gene: TRBJ2-7; d_gene: -
CDR3aa: CASSLAGADYNEQFF; CDR3nt: TGTGCCAGCAGTCTAGCGGGAGCCGACTACAATGAGCAGTTCTTC; v_gene: TRBV6-2/TRBV6-3; abundance: few; j_gene: TRBJ2-1; d_gene: TRBD2
CDR3aa: CASSPTLSPGANVLTF; CDR3nt: TGTGCCAGCAGTCCCACCCTGTCCCCTGGGGCCAACGTCCTGACTTTC; v_gene: TRBV6-5; abundance: many; j_gene: TRBJ2-6; d_gene: -
CDR3aa: CASSLGVRRDTQYF; CDR3nt: TGTGCCAGCAGCTTAGGAGTAAGAAGAGATACGCAGTATTTT; v_gene: TRBV7-2; abundance: many; j_gene: TRBJ2-3; d_gene: -
CDR3aa: CASSWGEEDTDTQYF; CDR3nt: TGTGCCAGCAGTTGGGGAGAGGAGGACACAGATACGCAGTATTTT; v_gene: TRBV7-2; abundance: many; j_gene: TRBJ2-3; d_gene: -
CDR3aa: CASSQGVEREYTEAFF; CDR3nt: TGCGCCAGCAGCCAAGGGGTCGAAAGGGAGTACACTGAAGCTTTCTTT; v_gene: TRBV4-3; abundance: many; j_gene: TRBJ1-1; d_gene: -
CDR3aa: CASSQGTGAYEQYF; CDR3nt: TGTGCCAGCAGCCAGGGGACAGGGGCCTACGAGCAGTACTTC; v_gene: TRBV14; abundance: many; j_gene: TRBJ2-7; d_gene: TRBD1
CDR3aa: CASSHNRDYEQYF; CDR3nt: TGTGCCAGCAGCCATAACAGAGACTACGAGCAGTACTTC; v_gene: TRBV4-2; abundance: few; j_gene: TRBJ2-7; d_gene: -
CDR3aa: CASGIQGAAYNEQFF; CDR3nt: TGTGCCAGTGGTATTCAGGGCGCCGCCTACAATGAGCAGTTCTTC; v_gene: TRBV19; abundance: -; j_gene: TRBJ2-1; d_gene: -
CDR3aa: CASSQGTSGTQETRYF; CDR3nt: TGTGCCAGCAGCCAAGGGACTAGCGGGACCCAAGAGACCCGGTACTTC; v_gene: TRBV3-1; abundance: -; j_gene: TRBJ2-5; d_gene: TRBD2
CDR3aa: CASSLPSMTYEQYF; CDR3nt: TGTGCCAGCAGTTTACCTTCCATGACCTACGAGCAGTACTTC; v_gene: TRBV12-3/TRBV12-4; abundance: many; j_gene: TRBJ2-7; d_gene: -
CDR3aa: CATGSRLQETQYF; CDR3nt: TGTGCCACCGGTTCTCGCCTACAAGAGACCCAGTACTTC; v_gene: TRBV15; abundance: -; j_gene: TRBJ2-5; d_gene: -
CDR3aa: CVSSLGTGTSDYEQYF; CDR3nt: TGTGTCAGCAGTCTGGGGACCGGGACTAGCGACTACGAGCAGTACTTC; v_gene: TRBV28; abundance: -; j_gene: TRBJ2-7; d_gene: TRBD2